A single sample is the source of the 20 T cell receptor beta chains below, sequenced in a study of cytomegalovirus exposure and HLA in healthy donors. Sequencing used immunoSEQ multiplex PCR; TCRdb keeps in-frame clones, though not all of them. The sample lists 250,000 to 400,000 clones; around 90% were seen once. The sample consisted of PBMCs. Receptor source: a man aged 25-45 years in good health and CMV-seronegative.

V and J are TRBV25-1 and TRBJ2-2; 10 bases map to TRBD1. The germline gives CDR1 MGHDK, CDR2 SYGVNS. This CDR3 region has 14 residues. V gave up 7 bases and J gave up 5 bases; unmatched junction bases: 4. The CDR3 is CASTWTGGTGELFF. DNA of the CDR3: TGTGCCAGCACATGGACAGGGGGGACCGGGGAGCTGTTTTTT.

The V gene is TRBV6-1, the J gene TRBJ2-7; TRBD1 matches 7 bases. The germline V gene has CDR1 MNHNS and CDR2 SASEGT. This CDR3 is 15 amino acids long. V was pared by 3 bases and J by 3 bases, with 8 bases of the junction left unmatched. The CDR3, as DNA: TGTGCCAGCAGTGATCTAGGTGACAGGGACTACGAGCAGTACTTC. Protein: CASSDLGDRDYEQYF.

The chain couples TRBV5-1 to TRBJ2-7; 8 bases align to TRBD2. The junction had 5 bases not matched to a gene; V was cut back by 2 bases and J by 4 bases. CDR3 size: 14 residues. Germline V CDR1 and CDR2: SGHRS, YFSETQ. The CDR3: CASSLAGAGYEQYF. CDR3 DNA: TGCGCCAGCAGCTTAGCGGGGGCCGGTTACGAGCAGTACTTC.

The chain links TRBV2 to TRBJ1-1, with TRBD1 as a possible D gene (6 bases). Germline-derived CDR1 and CDR2 are SNHLY and FYNNEI. Trimming left V 6 bases short and J 4 bases short, with 15 bases between. The length of the CDR3 is 14 residues. In DNA, the CDR3 is TGTGCCAGCAGAGAGACAGGTCAGAGCACTGAAGCTTTCTTT. Amino acids: CASRETGQSTEAFF. The full variable domain, rest sourced from reference TRBV2 and TRBJ1-1, is EPEVTQTPSHQVTQMGQEVILRCVPISNHLYFYWYRQILGQKVEFLVSFYNNEISEKSEIFDDQFSVERPDGSNFTLKIRSTKLEDSAMYFCASRETGQSTEAFFGQGTRLTVV.

In DNA form, the CDR3 reads TGCGCCAGCAGCCAAGATAGAGGATGGACTACTAATGAAAAACTGTTTTTT. The encoded protein is CASSQDRGWTTNEKLFF. This chain uses TRBV4-3 with TRBJ1-4, with unresolved D. Germline assignment: CDR1 LGHNA and CDR2 YSLEER. The CDR3 extends over 17 amino acids. V dropped 0 bases and J dropped 2 bases, with 13 bases sitting between them.

The rearrangement joins TRBV5-1 to TRBJ2-3, with D possibly matching TRBD2 (6 bases). Deletions cut 0 bases from V and 0 bases from J, with 11 bases between. From germline, CDR1 is SGHRS and CDR2 YFSETQ. The CDR3 has 16 amino acids. The CDR3, as DNA: TGCGCCAGCAGCTTGGTAGGGACTGGGAGCACAGATACGCAGTATTTT. It encodes CASSLVGTGSTDTQYF.

J is TRBJ1-2 and V is TRBV29-1, with D possibly being TRBD1 (6 bases). Trimming took 3 bases from V and 1 from J, leaving 9 bases between them. Germline V gene data show CDR1 as SQVTM and CDR2 as ANQGSEA. The CDR3 sequence is 13 residues long. CDR3 protein: CSVDEQGNYGYTF. As DNA, the CDR3 is TGCAGCGTTGATGAACAGGGTAACTATGGCTACACCTTC.

The sample holds one count of this clone. The DNA is left out, because the CDR3 cannot be placed on it with certainty; the CDR3 is given as TCRdb lists it. The chain couples TRBV27 to TRBJ1-5. The CDR3 length is 13 residues, termini included. Germline CDR1 MNHEY, CDR2 SMNVEV (reference sequence). The CDR3 region is CASSSSLGQPQHF.

Concerning this clone: In the same sample, other DNA sequences code for this CDR3. The chain uses TRBV7-8 and TRBJ2-1; 10 bases are a match to TRBD2. This CDR3 comprises 14 residues. J gave up 6 bases and V 1 base, and 0 bases lay outside the gene matches. CDR1 and CDR2 (germline): SGHVS, FQNEAQ. This chain's CDR3 is CASSLGTSGNEQFF. The CDR3 nucleotides are TGTGCCAGCAGCTTAGGGACTAGCGGCAATGAGCAGTTCTTC.

The chain couples TRBV6-1 to TRBJ1-1; D perhaps matches TRBD1 (5 bases). The germline V and J ends were trimmed by 6 bases and 5 bases, with 13 bases remaining between them. In germline, CDR1 is MNHNS, CDR2 SASEGT. This CDR3 is built from 13 residues. CDR3 sequence: CASSLAGLTEAFF. The CDR3, as DNA: TGTGCCAGCAGCCTAGCGGGGCTGACTGAAGCTTTCTTT.

The chain employs TRBV7-9 and TRBJ2-5; no clear D gene. V was pared by 5 bases and J by 2 bases, with 12 bases between. The length of the CDR3 is 14 residues. Germline V gene lookup returns CDR1 SEHNR and CDR2 FQNEAQ (reference sequence). The CDR3 bases are TGTGCCAGCAGCCGAGGCCTTATTCAAGAGACCCAGTACTTC. As protein: CASSRGLIQETQYF.

The genes are TRBV27 and TRBJ1-3; no clear D gene. The CDR3 contains 18 residues. V lost 4 bases to trimming and J lost 0 bases, with 19 bases between them. Germline CDR1 and CDR2: MNHEY and SMNVEV (reference sequence). CDR3 protein: CASSYCRRVNSSGNTIYF. CDR3 nucleotide sequence: TGTGCCAGCAGTTACTGTCGTCGAGTAAATAGCTCTGGAAACACCATATATTTT.

The CDR3 loop is CASRQGSDSEQYF. In DNA, the CDR3 is TGTGCCAGCAGGCAGGGTAGTGACAGCGAGCAGTACTTC. The V call is TRBV5-4, the J call TRBJ2-7, with a weak D call TRBD1 (5 bases). Germline CDR1 and CDR2: SGHNT and YYREEE (reference sequence). Between the trimmed V and J ends, which lost 5 bases and 6 bases, there was a span of 15 bases. The CDR3 covers 13 residues.

The rearrangement links TRBV27 to TRBJ1-1, with D possibly TRBD1 on 6 matching bases. Looked up from germline, CDR1 is MNHEY and CDR2 is SMNVEV (reference sequence). The CDR3 is made up of 14 amino acids. Trimming left V 0 bases short and J 5 bases short, with 10 bases between. The CDR3 DNA reads TGTGCCAGCAGTTTATCGGGGGCGCGGACTGAAGCTTTCTTT. Its translation is CASSLSGARTEAFF.

In regard to this clone: One junction end does not reproduce the germline sequence, and a read error may be involved. J is TRBJ2-7 and V is TRBV6-4; 7 bases agree with TRBD2. CDR3 length: 14 residues. The germline CDR1 and CDR2 sequences are MRHNA and SNTAGT. CDR3 protein: CASSYSSGEREQYF. The CDR3 bases are TGTGCCAGCAGTTACTCGAGCGGGGAACGGGAGCAGTACTTC.

This chain links TRBV5-6 with TRBJ1-1; a weak D match, TRBD1 (5 bases). The CDR3 consists of 15 residues. In germline, CDR1 is SGHDT, CDR2 YYEEEE. The V end was cut by 0 bases, the J end by 8 bases, with 17 bases between. As DNA, the CDR3 is TGTGCCAGCAGCTTGGACAGGCTCCCCTCTCGGGAAGCTTTCTTT. Protein: CASSLDRLPSREAFF.

This clone was observed a single time. J is TRBJ2-7 and V is TRBV7-9; 7 nucleotides match TRBD2. CDR3 length equals 15 residues. Per germline, CDR1 SEHNR and CDR2 FQNEAQ (reference sequence). V shed 3 bases, J shed 0 bases, and the junction held 5 bases outside the gene matches. CDR3 nucleotides: TGTGCCAGCAGCTTTGGTGGGGGGGACTCCTACGAGCAGTACTTC. Translation: CASSFGGGDSYEQYF. The entire variable domain, with the rest obtained from reference TRBV7-9 and TRBJ2-7, is as follows: DTGVSQNPRHKITKRGQNVTFRCDPISEHNRLYWYRQTLGQGPEFLTYFQNEAQLEKSRLLSDRFSAERPKGSFSTLEIQRTEQGDSAMYLCASSFGGGDSYEQYFGPGTRLTVT.

V and J are TRBV5-3 and TRBJ2-7, with 9 positions matching TRBD1. TRBV5-3 is known as an ORF, though its function is uncertain. The CDR3 spans 12 residues. The CDR3 DNA is TGTGGTCTTTGGGACAGGGCCTACGAGCAGTACTTC. It yields the protein CGLWDRAYEQYF.

The chain uses TRBV6-4 and TRBJ2-3, with TRBD2 matching 8 bases. This CDR3 comprises 16 residues. V lost 3 bases and J lost 2; bases outside the gene matches: 7. Germline assignment: CDR1 MRHNA and CDR2 SNTAGT. The DNA of the CDR3 is TGTGCCAGCAGTGAGAGAGCGGGGGAACCCACAGATACGCAGTATTTT. Amino acids: CASSERAGEPTDTQYF.

The CDR3 sequence is CASSLETGTEAFF. The DNA for the CDR3 is TGCGCCAGCAGCTTGGAGACAGGGACTGAAGCTTTCTTT. The J gene is TRBJ1-1, the V gene TRBV5-1, with TRBD1 identical over 7 bases. CDR1 and CDR2 (germline): SGHRS, YFSETQ. CDR3 length equals 13 residues. V shed 0 bases, J shed 5 bases, and the junction held 1 base outside the gene matches.